The 13 T cell receptor beta chains given below trace back to one sample, sequenced in a study of immune evolution from preneoplasia to lung adenocarcinoma. Sequenced by immunoSEQ multiplex PCR; TCRdb stores in-frame clones only, minus some. The sample carries about 4,900 clones, roughly three quarters recorded once. The source material was FFPE minimally invasive lung adenocarcinoma tissue. The origin of the receptors is a person aged 60 to 80 with lung adenocarcinoma.

The rearrangement uses TRBV7-2 and TRBJ2-5, with 8 nucleotides matching TRBD2. V lost 2 bases, J lost 5 bases, and 4 bases stayed unmatched. This CDR3 comprises 14 residues. Per the germline V gene, CDR1 is SGHTA and CDR2 is FQGNSA. The CDR3 nucleotides read TGTGCCAGCAGCTTATGGCGGGGGGACGAGACCCAGTACTTC. This sequence encodes CASSLWRGDETQYF.

The rearrangement joins TRBV7-3 to TRBJ2-3; weak D call: TRBD1 (6 bases). Germline loops: CDR1 SGHTA, CDR2 FQGTGA. Trimming took off 5 bases at V and 0 bases at J, with 15 bases between the two ends. The CDR3 sequence is 16 residues long. The DNA of the CDR3 is TGTGCCAGCAGCCCCGGGCAGGGGATAAGCACAGATACGCAGTATTTT. It translates to CASSPGQGISTDTQYF.

This clone has just a few counts. The genes are TRBV4-1 and TRBJ1-1; no firm D call. This CDR3 contains 11 residues. Germline CDR1 reads MGHRA; CDR2 reads YSYEKL. Trimming removed 2 bases from V and 2 bases from J, with 0 bases in between. DNA for the CDR3: TGCGCCAGCAGCCAAAACACTGAAGCTTTCTTT. Translation gives CASSQNTEAFF.

The rearrangement links TRBV4-3 to TRBJ1-2; D unclear. The CDR3 is 14 amino acids. Trimming stripped 0 bases from V and 4 bases from J, with 9 bases between. The germline V gene has CDR1 LGHNA and CDR2 YSLEER. CDR3 DNA sequence: TGCGCCAGCAGCCAAGATATAGGGCCCTATGGCTACACCTTC. Its protein product is CASSQDIGPYGYTF.

The chain uses TRBV4-1 and TRBJ1-5; D is ambiguous. V was trimmed by 4 bases and J by 2 bases, leaving 9 bases between them. Germline CDR1 MGHRA, CDR2 YSYEKL. The CDR3 loop spans 14 amino acids. The CDR3 region is CASSPAGGNQPQHF. In nucleotides, the CDR3 is TGCGCCAGCAGCCCGGCTGGGGGCAATCAGCCCCAGCATTTT.

The chain uses TRBV29-1 and TRBJ1-5; a weak D match, TRBD1 (6 bases). This CDR3 has 16 residues. Germline values: CDR1 SQVTM, CDR2 ANQGSEA. The V and J ends lost 2 bases and 5 bases respectively, with 19 bases between them. The DNA of the CDR3 is TGCAGCGTTGAACCCCGGGAGCCAGGGGTCGATCAGCCCCAGCATTTT. Encoded protein: CSVEPREPGVDQPQHF. The whole variable domain, filled in from reference TRBV29-1 and TRBJ1-5, reads SAVISQKPSRDICQRGTSLTIQCQVDSQVTMMFWYRQQPGQSLTLIATANQGSEATYESGFVIDKFPISRPNLTFSTLTVSNMSPEDSSIYLCSVEPREPGVDQPQHFGDGTRLSIL.

The rearrangement uses TRBV10-3 and TRBJ2-2, with D hard to call. The CDR3 extends over 13 amino acids. Trimming took 2 bases from V and 7 from J, leaving 8 bases between them. Germline values: CDR1 ENHRY, CDR2 SYGVKD. CDR3 residues: CAISEISGGELFF. DNA for the CDR3: TGTGCCATCAGTGAGATTTCAGGCGGGGAGCTGTTTTTT.

The J gene is TRBJ1-2, the V gene TRBV25-1; D might be TRBD1 (5 bases). This CDR3 is 13 amino acids long. Trimming removed 6 bases at V and 4 bases at J, with 12 bases between. Looked up from germline, CDR1 is MGHDK and CDR2 is SYGVNS. This chain's CDR3 is CASRLRDSYGYTF. Here the CDR3 DNA reads TGTGCCAGCAGATTACGAGACAGCTATGGCTACACCTTC.

In this sample, this clone turned up a few times. The CDR3 DNA follows: TGTGCCTGGAGGGTAGGGGTTACTGAAGCTTTCTTT. Translated: CAWRVGVTEAFF. This chain joins TRBV30 and TRBJ1-1; D perhaps matches TRBD1 (5 bases). This CDR3 is built from 12 residues. Trimming took off 3 bases at V and 5 bases at J, with 10 bases between the two ends. CDR1 GTSNPN and CDR2 SVGIG come from the germline V gene (reference sequence).

This rearrangement joins TRBV7-2 to TRBJ2-1, with D tentatively TRBD2 (6 bases). The CDR3 is 17 residues long. V was trimmed by 5 bases and J by 0 bases, leaving 17 bases between them. Germline loops: CDR1 SGHTA, CDR2 FQGNSA. The CDR3 reads CASSTRTISSSYNEQFF. The CDR3 bases are TGTGCCAGCAGCACCCGGACTATCTCGAGCTCCTACAATGAGCAGTTCTTC. The full variable domain, its missing parts supplied by reference TRBV7-2 and TRBJ2-1, is GAGVSQSPSNKVTEKGKDVELRCDPISGHTALYWYRQSLGQGLEFLIYFQGNSAPDKSGLPSDRFSAERTGGSVSTLTIQRTQQEDSAVYLCASSTRTISSSYNEQFFGPGTRLTVL.

The chain couples TRBV30 to TRBJ2-5; TRBD2 matches 12 bases. This CDR3 has 16 amino acids. Per germline, CDR1 GTSNPN and CDR2 SVGIG (reference sequence). V shed 3 bases and J 3 bases; nucleotides not matched to a gene: 8. The CDR3 DNA reads TGTGCCTGGAGCCCCAGCTGGACTAGCGGGGAAGAGACCCAGTACTTC. This translates into CAWSPSWTSGEETQYF. The full variable domain, completed using reference TRBV30 and TRBJ2-5, is SQTIHQWPATLVQPVGSPLSLECTVEGTSNPNLYWYRQAAGRGLQLLFYSVGIGQISSEVPQNLSASRPQDRQFILSSKKLLLSDSGFYLCAWSPSWTSGEETQYFGPGTRLLVL.

V and J are TRBV6-5 and TRBJ1-5; 7 bases agree with TRBD1. From germline, CDR1 is MNHEY and CDR2 SVGAGI. CDR3 length: 14 amino acids. Trimming removed 6 bases from V and 7 bases from J; junction bases left unmatched: 9. The CDR3 reads CASRPTGDGQPQHF. As DNA, the CDR3 is TGTGCCAGCAGGCCAACAGGGGACGGACAGCCCCAGCATTTT.

This clone occurred a few times. The chain couples TRBV29-1 to TRBJ2-5; D is possibly TRBD1 (5 bases). This CDR3 has 13 residues. Trimming removed 5 bases from V and 5 bases from J, with 15 bases in between. CDR1 and CDR2 from the germline V gene are SQVTM and ANQGSEA. The CDR3 region has the DNA TGCAGCGTTTCCACCACAGGAGTTGAGACCCAGTACTTC. It yields the protein CSVSTTGVETQYF.